The 20 T cell receptor beta chains presented below share a single source sample, sequenced in a study of blood T cell repertoires in COVID-19. Repertoires were generated with immunoSEQ multiplex PCR, while TCRdb's copy carries only in-frame clones and drops some. The repertoire holds 90,000 or so clones, around four fifths seen once, with roughly an eighth in the top ten. Sequencing was performed on peripheral blood. The receptors were gathered from a human donor in a cohort sampled during active COVID-19.

Concerning this clone itself: A read error may account for a junction end that differs from germline. The chain has TRBV7-7 and TRBJ2-5; 10 bases are shared with TRBD2. The germline CDR1 and CDR2 sequences are SSHAT and FNYEAQ (reference sequence). The CDR3 spans 15 residues. The CDR3, as DNA: TGTGCTAGCAGCTCTAGCGGGAGCGCCCAAGAGACCCAGTACTTC. Protein sequence: CASSSSGSAQETQYF.

The rearrangement links TRBV27 to TRBJ2-1; D possibly corresponds to TRBD2 (7 bases). Germline V gene data show CDR1 as MNHEY and CDR2 as SMNVEV (reference sequence). The V gene lost 0 bases and the J gene lost 7 bases, with 19 bases spanning the gap. The CDR3 is 17 residues long. CDR3 nucleotides: TGTGCCAGCAGTTTATCTGCGGGGGCGCGAGAAAAAAATGAGCAGTTCTTC. This gives the protein CASSLSAGAREKNEQFF.

The V and J genes are TRBV28 and TRBJ2-7; TRBD2 agrees at 7 bases. Germline V CDR1 and CDR2: MDHEN, SYDVKM. The CDR3 covers 15 residues. V trimming: 8 bases; J trimming: 2 bases; junction bases outside the gene matches: 12. CDR3 in amino acids: CASSPRTGLAYEQYF. CDR3 DNA: TGTGCCAGCTCACCCCGAACAGGACTAGCCTACGAGCAGTACTTC.

The chain employs TRBV4-3 and TRBJ1-1, with 9 positions matching TRBD1. Losses at the gene ends were 2 bases for V and 4 bases for J; bases not matched to a gene: 8. Germline assignment: CDR1 LGHNA and CDR2 YSLEER. The CDR3 is 16 residues long. The CDR3 bases are TGCGCCAGCAGCCAAACCCCGGGACAGGGCGGCACTGAAGCTTTCTTT. Translation gives CASSQTPGQGGTEAFF.

The CDR3: CASSYQGWDSPLHF. The DNA of the CDR3 is TGTGCCAGCAGTTACCAGGGTTGGGATTCACCCCTCCACTTT. V usage is TRBV6-2 or TRBV6-3 and J usage is TRBJ1-6; D might be TRBD1 (5 bases). Germline-derived CDR1 and CDR2 are MNHEY and SVGEGT. V lost 2 bases and J lost 8, with 10 bases in between. This CDR3 contains 14 residues.

The chain couples TRBV2 to TRBJ2-7, with 7 bases matching TRBD1. This CDR3 region has 14 residues. Trimming took 6 bases from V and 0 from J; bases not matched to a gene: 5. Germline V gene data show CDR1 as SNHLY and CDR2 as FYNNEI. The CDR3 protein is CASRPQGSSYEQYF. The CDR3 DNA reads as TGTGCCAGCAGGCCACAGGGGAGCTCCTACGAGCAGTACTTC.

This chain joins TRBV6-2 or TRBV6-3 and TRBJ1-1; 10 bases fit TRBD1. Losses at the gene ends were 5 bases for V and 0 bases for J; bases not matched to a gene: 6. The CDR3 is 16 amino acids. From germline, CDR1 is MNHEY and CDR2 SVGEGT. The CDR3 spells CASSTRDRGLNTEAFF. In DNA, the CDR3 is TGTGCCAGCAGTACCCGGGACAGGGGTTTGAACACTGAAGCTTTCTTT.

The chain uses TRBV5-8 and TRBJ2-7, with TRBD2 matching 9 bases. This CDR3 comprises 17 residues. Trimming took 3 bases from V and 5 from J; bases not matched to a gene: 15. CDR1 SGHTS and CDR2 YDEGEE come from the germline V gene. CDR3 region: CASSSSFRGGAVDEQYF. The CDR3 DNA is TGTGCCAGCAGCTCCTCTTTCCGCGGGGGGGCTGTCGACGAGCAGTACTTC.

This chain connects TRBV7-9 to TRBJ2-3; D perhaps matches TRBD2 (7 bases). Germline CDR1 is SEHNR and CDR2 is FQNEAQ (reference sequence). V was shortened by 3 bases and J by 9 bases, with 13 bases between the two germline ends. This CDR3 has 13 amino acids. The DNA for the CDR3 is TGTGCCAGCAGCTTTCAAGGGGGGGAAACGCAGTATTTT. Encoded protein: CASSFQGGETQYF.

The chain has TRBV19 and TRBJ1-2; D uncertain. Germline loops: CDR1 LNHDA, CDR2 SQIVND (reference sequence). Trimming pared 6 bases from V and 4 bases from J, leaving 15 bases between. This CDR3 spans 14 amino acids. This CDR3 is CASSLNTARYGYTF. The CDR3 bases are TGTGCCAGTAGCCTTAATACAGCCCGCTATGGCTACACCTTC. Full variable domain (remainder filled in from reference TRBV19 and TRBJ1-2): DGGITQSPKYLFRKEGQNVTLSCEQNLNHDAMYWYRQDPGQGLRLIYYSQIVNDFQKGDIAEGYSVSREKKESFPLTVTSAQKNPTAFYLCASSLNTARYGYTFGSGTRLTVV.

The chain has TRBV7-3 and TRBJ2-1, with 9 bases matching TRBD2. J was trimmed by 4 bases and V by 5 bases; bases with no gene match: 6. CDR1 and CDR2 (germline): SGHTA, FQGTGA. The CDR3 covers 15 residues. The CDR3 nucleotides read TGTGCCAGCAGCGCCGGACTAGCGAGTTACAATGAGCAGTTCTTC. Translation: CASSAGLASYNEQFF.

This chain joins TRBV5-8 and TRBJ2-1, with a weak D call TRBD2 (6 bases). V lost 0 bases to trimming and J lost 0 bases, with 7 bases between them. Germline V CDR1 and CDR2: SGHTS, YDEGEE. The CDR3 runs 15 residues. Written as DNA, the CDR3 is TGTGCCAGCAGCTTGGAACTAGCCTCCTACAATGAGCAGTTCTTC. Protein product: CASSLELASYNEQFF.

The V call is TRBV11-2, the J call TRBJ1-2, with 9 bases matching TRBD1. The V segment lost 0 bases and the J segment 5 bases; nucleotides outside the gene matches: 4. The CDR3 extends over 15 amino acids. The germline CDR1 and CDR2 sequences are SGHAT and FQNNGV. This CDR3 is CASSLDWDRDYGYTF. CDR3 nucleotide sequence: TGTGCCAGCAGCTTAGATTGGGACAGGGATTATGGCTACACCTTC.

V usage is TRBV5-1 and J usage is TRBJ1-2, with D tentatively TRBD1 (6 bases). Germline V gene data show CDR1 as SGHRS and CDR2 as YFSETQ. The CDR3 totals 16 residues. V lost 3 bases to trimming and J lost 4 bases, with 19 bases between them. CDR3 region: CASSSPSDSIGYGYTF. For the CDR3, the DNA is TGCGCCAGCAGCTCCCCCTCGGACAGTATCGGCTATGGCTACACCTTC.

In its sample, this clone was seen a few times. The chain couples TRBV4-2 to TRBJ1-1, with 7 bases identical to TRBD1. J gave up 1 base and V 0 bases, and 2 bases lay outside the gene matches. From germline, CDR1 is LGHNA and CDR2 YNFKEQ. The CDR3 loop spans 15 amino acids. DNA of the CDR3: TGTGCCAGCAGCCAAGAATACAGGGGGAACACTGAAGCTTTCTTT. Translating it yields CASSQEYRGNTEAFF.

This clone appeared once. This chain joins TRBV2 and TRBJ1-2, with no clear D. V lost 0 bases and J 7 bases, leaving 9 bases between the germline ends. This CDR3 spans 13 amino acids. CDR1 and CDR2 (germline): SNHLY, FYNNEI. CDR3 in DNA: TGTGCCAGCAGTGAAGCGACCTGGGCTGGCTACACCTTC. This translates into CASSEATWAGYTF.

The genes are TRBV28 and TRBJ2-7, with a weak D call TRBD2 (5 bases). There are 14 residues in the CDR3. The germline V gene encodes CDR1 MDHEN and CDR2 SYDVKM. V lost 6 bases, J lost 6 bases, and 18 bases lay in between. Here the CDR3 reads CASSSTAWTREQYF. CDR3 in DNA: TGTGCCAGCAGCTCCACCGCGTGGACTCGCGAGCAGTACTTC.

The chain carries TRBV29-1 and TRBJ2-7, with 9 nucleotides matching TRBD1. CDR3 size: 16 residues. With 3 bases clipped from V and 3 bases from J, the junction kept 12 bases outside the gene matches. The V gene's germline CDR1 is SQVTM and CDR2 ANQGSEA. The CDR3 loop is CSVDKLGTGLVYEQYF. The DNA for the CDR3 is TGCAGCGTTGATAAGCTCGGGACAGGGTTGGTCTACGAGCAGTACTTC.

The CDR3 bases are TGTGCCAGCAGTTTCGGGGGGGAGGGGGGTTCACCCCTCCACTTT. Amino acids: CASSFGGEGGSPLHF. V and J are TRBV28 and TRBJ1-6; D is perhaps TRBD1 (6 bases). Germline CDR1 MDHEN, CDR2 SYDVKM. CDR3 length: 15 amino acids. Deletions cut 3 bases from V and 9 bases from J, with 15 bases between.

This clone was seen once. V is TRBV18 and J is TRBJ2-3, with a tentative D call TRBD1 (7 bases). This CDR3 region has 13 residues. Trimming removed 3 bases from V and 6 bases from J, with 10 bases in between. Germline V gene data show CDR1 as KGHSH and CDR2 as LQKENI. The CDR3 DNA follows: TGTGCCAGCTCACCTCCAGGGGGGGATACGCAGTATTTT. Amino acid sequence: CASSPPGGDTQYF.